Below are 27 T cell receptor beta chains sequenced from a single sample in a study of T cell repertoires in cytomegalovirus infection. TCRdb re-called the reads through MiXCR, storing one row per CDR3 protein. The sample comprises some 920,000 distinct CDR3 sequences, less than 40% of which are singletons, and around 15% rests with the top ten. These receptors are not linked to any known antigen. The sequencing used cultured CD8+ T cells from PBMCs, collected from culture after CMV antigen stimulation. These receptors were obtained from a human donor in good health (CMV status not recorded). Some clones in this sample may be carry-over from other donors' samples.

This clonotype was seen more than once but under ten times. This chain uses TRBV7-8 with TRBJ2-7; the D call may be TRBD1 or TRBD2 (5 bases each). Trimming cost V 2 bases and J 0 bases, with 11 bases left between them. The CDR3 sequence is 15 residues long. CDR1 and CDR2 (germline): SGHVS, FQNEAQ. The CDR3 reads CASSLSGPSSYEQYF. The CDR3 region has the DNA TGTGCCAGCAGCTTATCGGGACCGTCCTCCTACGAGCAGTACTTC.

The V call is TRBV7-6, the J call TRBJ1-1; D might be TRBD1 (5 bases). Germline loops: CDR1 SGHVS, CDR2 FNYEAQ. Trimming shortened V by 3 bases and J by 1 base, and 9 bases separated the two germline ends. The CDR3 runs 14 residues. CDR3 in amino acids: CASSLWGENTEAFF. The CDR3 DNA is TGTGCCAGCAGCTTGTGGGGCGAGAACACTGAAGCTTTCTTT.

The table lists this clonotype with many counts. V and J are TRBV7-8 and TRBJ2-5, with 7 bases aligning to TRBD1. This CDR3 spans 14 amino acids. Germline V gene lookup returns CDR1 SGHVS and CDR2 FQNEAQ. With V trimmed by 5 bases and J by 4 bases, 7 bases remained unmatched. CDR3 coding DNA: TGTGCCAGCAGCCGACACAGGGGCGGAGAGACCCAGTACTTC. Encoded protein: CASSRHRGGETQYF.

This chain connects TRBV12-3 or TRBV12-4 to TRBJ2-1; D not resolved. The CDR3 sequence is 12 residues long. Between the trimmed V and J ends, which lost 7 bases and 7 bases, there was a span of 11 bases. The CDR3 region has the DNA TGTGCCAGCAATCCCAATGGGAATGAGCAGTTCTTC. Its protein product is CASNPNGNEQFF.

In this sample, this clonotype turned up many times. The chain links TRBV7-8 to TRBJ2-1; D is uncertain. Trimming took off 2 bases at V and 2 bases at J, with 10 bases between the two ends. The germline V gene has CDR1 SGHVS and CDR2 FQNEAQ. The CDR3 runs to 15 residues. The chain's CDR3 is CASSLQGNPYNEQFF. The CDR3 bases are TGTGCCAGCAGCTTACAAGGAAACCCCTACAATGAGCAGTTCTTC.

The rearrangement joins TRBV7-6 to TRBJ2-3; TRBD1 matches at 9 bases. V gave up 1 base and J gave up 6 bases; unmatched junction bases: 5. This CDR3 has 15 residues. Germline lookup yields CDR1 SGHVS and CDR2 FNYEAQ. The CDR3 spells CASSLEGQGSDTQYF. The DNA for the CDR3 is TGTGCCAGCAGCTTAGAGGGACAGGGCTCGGATACGCAGTATTTT.

V is TRBV18 and J is TRBJ1-2; D uncertain. Trimming took off 0 bases at V and 1 base at J, with 9 bases between the two ends. The germline V gene encodes CDR1 KGHSH and CDR2 LQKENI. CDR3 length: 15 residues. CDR3 in amino acids: CASSPPDGFNYGYTF. CDR3 nucleotide sequence: TGTGCCAGCTCACCACCGGACGGATTTAACTATGGCTACACCTTC.

This chain links TRBV13 with TRBJ2-7; 12 positions match TRBD2. V lost 4 bases and J lost 0; bases outside the gene matches: 4. This CDR3 contains 16 residues. The germline gives CDR1 PRHDT, CDR2 FYEKMQ (reference sequence). This CDR3 is CASSSGTSGYSYEQYF. In DNA, the CDR3 is TGTGCCAGCAGCTCCGGGACTAGCGGGTACTCCTACGAGCAGTACTTC. The full variable domain, with the rest looked up from reference TRBV13 and TRBJ2-7, is AAGVIQSPRHLIKEKRETATLKCYPIPRHDTVYWYQQGPGQDPQFLISFYEKMQSDKGSIPDRFSAQQFSDYHSELNMSSLELGDSALYFCASSSGTSGYSYEQYFGPGTRLTVT.

V and J are TRBV20-1 and TRBJ1-1; D might be TRBD1 (5 bases). Germline V gives CDR1 DFQATT, CDR2 SNEGSKA (reference sequence). This CDR3 comprises 14 residues. V shed 3 bases and J shed 5 bases, with 16 bases lying between them. The CDR3 loop is CSARRLWGETEAFF. The CDR3 coding sequence is TGCAGTGCTAGGCGTTTATGGGGCGAGACTGAAGCTTTCTTT.

The chain employs TRBV4-3 and TRBJ2-3; D call uncertain. The V and J ends lost 3 bases and 0 bases respectively, with 13 bases between them. Looked up from germline, CDR1 is LGHNA and CDR2 is YSLEER. CDR3 length equals 16 residues. This chain's CDR3 is CASSHKLGPSTDTQYF. For the CDR3, the DNA is TGCGCCAGCAGCCATAAGCTAGGACCTAGCACAGATACGCAGTATTTT.

This chain connects TRBV7-9 to TRBJ2-1; 9 nucleotides align to TRBD2. Germline CDR1 and CDR2: SEHNR and FQNEAQ (reference sequence). The CDR3 extends over 14 amino acids. V dropped 5 bases and J dropped 7; count of bases not matched to a gene: 6. The CDR3 here is CASSPGTSWNEQFF. DNA of the CDR3: TGTGCCAGCAGCCCCGGGACTAGCTGGAATGAGCAGTTCTTC.

In nucleotides, the CDR3 is TGTGCCAGCGCAGAGAGCTCCTATAATTCACCCCTCCACTTT. It translates to CASAESSYNSPLHF. The chain recombines TRBV7-6 with TRBJ1-6, with no clear D. This CDR3 spans 14 amino acids. Trimming removed 8 bases at V and 0 bases at J, with 8 bases between. Germline CDR1 reads SGHVS; CDR2 reads FNYEAQ.

Turning to this clonotype: Its ends do not fully match the called genes, so a read error is possible. The rearrangement links TRBV11-2 to TRBJ2-1, with TRBD2 as a possible D gene (7 bases). The CDR3 extends over 15 amino acids. Germline lookup yields CDR1 SGHAT and CDR2 FQNNGV. CDR3 nucleotide sequence: TGTGCCAACAGCCAAGGGGGGGCCCGCTACAATGAGCAGTTCTTC. Translation: CANSQGGARYNEQFF.

This rearrangement joins TRBV5-1 to TRBJ1-3; D is undetermined. The CDR3 is made up of 15 amino acids. Deletions cut 0 bases from V and 0 bases from J, with 7 bases between. In germline, CDR1 is SGHRS, CDR2 YFSETQ. The CDR3: CASSLAGDSGNTIYF. The CDR3 DNA follows: TGCGCCAGCAGCTTGGCCGGGGACTCTGGAAACACCATATATTTT.

The J gene is TRBJ1-6, the V gene TRBV28; the D is unclear. The CDR3 loop spans 15 amino acids. Per the germline V gene, CDR1 is MDHEN and CDR2 is SYDVKM. Trimming shortened V by 3 bases and J by 8 bases, and 14 bases separated the two germline ends. The CDR3 region has the DNA TGTGCCAGCAGTTTTTCGAATCTACCACATTCACCCCTCCACTTT. It encodes CASSFSNLPHSPLHF.

This clonotype was recorded many times. The chain combines TRBV7-2 with TRBJ1-2, with D tentatively TRBD1 (6 bases). V lost 5 bases and J lost 6, with 10 bases in between. Germline V gene sequence: CDR1 SGHTA, CDR2 FQGNSA. CDR3 length: 12 amino acids. As DNA, the CDR3 is TGTGCCAGCAGCCCGGACAGTGATGGCTACACCTTC. This gives the protein CASSPDSDGYTF.

There are many counts of this clonotype. The genes are TRBV7-2 and TRBJ2-1, with 8 nucleotides matching TRBD1. The CDR3 spans 14 residues. CDR1 SGHTA and CDR2 FQGNSA come from the germline V gene. J gave up 5 bases and V 4 bases, and 4 bases lay outside the gene matches. DNA for the CDR3: TGTGCCAGCAGCTGGTGGGGACAGGACAATGAGCAGTTCTTC. Protein sequence: CASSWWGQDNEQFF.

This clonotype has a handful of counts. The V gene is TRBV24-1, the J gene TRBJ1-1, with D possibly TRBD1 on 6 matching bases. The CDR3 runs to 13 residues. The germline V gene encodes CDR1 KGHDR and CDR2 SFDVKD. Trimming removed 4 bases at V and 7 bases at J, with 12 bases between. The CDR3 loop is CATSDRSDSEAFF. CDR3 DNA sequence: TGTGCCACCAGTGACCGCTCGGACAGTGAAGCTTTCTTT.

In its sample, this clonotype was seen a few times. The rearrangement joins TRBV5-1 to TRBJ1-1, with a weak D call TRBD1 (6 bases). This CDR3 contains 15 residues. Trimming pared 0 bases from V and 3 bases from J, leaving 12 bases between. Germline lookup yields CDR1 SGHRS and CDR2 YFSETQ. CDR3 residues: CASSLGGGGYTEAFF. As DNA, the CDR3 is TGCGCCAGCAGCTTGGGGGGGGGCGGGTACACTGAAGCTTTCTTT.

This clonotype was seen more than once but under ten times. The V gene is TRBV11-2, the J gene TRBJ2-7, with TRBD1 matching 12 bases. This CDR3 has 14 residues. Germline V gene lookup returns CDR1 SGHAT and CDR2 FQNNGV. V trimming: 6 bases; J trimming: 6 bases; junction bases outside the gene matches: 6. CDR3: CASRAGTGGAEQYV. CDR3 DNA: TGTGCCAGCAGGGCGGGGACAGGGGGCGCCGAGCAGTACGTC.

Comments on this clonotype: A much larger clone differs from this one at a single base, so this may be a read error. V is TRBV7-6 and J is TRBJ1-6; D gene uncertain. This CDR3 has 12 residues. Trimming shortened V by 2 bases and J by 10 bases, and 6 bases separated the two germline ends. The germline V gene has CDR1 SGHVS and CDR2 FNYEAQ. As DNA, the CDR3 is TGTGCCAGCAGCTTAATGGGGTCACCCCTCCACTTT. Residues: CASSLMGSPLHF.

The chain couples TRBV7-8 to TRBJ2-2; 8 nucleotides match TRBD2. CDR1 is SGHVS, CDR2 FQNEAQ, per germline. The CDR3 is made up of 16 amino acids. The junction had 10 bases not matched to a gene; V was cut back by 6 bases and J by 4 bases. The CDR3 nucleotides read TGTGCCAGCAGTCTCCCGGGGGGGCGCGTCACCGGGGAGCTGTTTTTT. Protein: CASSLPGGRVTGELFF.

This clonotype was seen a single time. The chain combines TRBV5-8 with TRBJ1-2; D is unresolved. V was shortened by 4 bases and J by 8 bases, with 15 bases between the two germline ends. The germline CDR1 and CDR2 sequences are SGHTS and YDEGEE. This CDR3 region has 13 residues. This chain's CDR3 is CASSLNPKDGYTF. CDR3 nucleotide sequence: TGTGCCAGCAGCCTTAATCCCAAAGACGGCTACACCTTC.

In the case of this clonotype: With a much larger clone just one base away, this may be a read error. The CDR3 does not close with the conserved phenylalanine or tryptophan, likely indicating a read error. The rearrangement links TRBV28 to TRBJ2-1; D unclear. V was shortened by 7 bases and J by 1 base, with 8 bases between the two germline ends. CDR1 and CDR2 (germline): MDHEN, SYDVKM. The CDR3 runs to 13 residues. The CDR3 nucleotides are TGTGCCAGCACCCCACTTTCCTACAATGAGCAGTTCTCC. It yields the protein CASTPLSYNEQFS.

This clonotype was counted at least ten times. The V gene is TRBV20-1, the J gene TRBJ1-2; 10 nucleotides align to TRBD1. CDR1 and CDR2 (germline): DFQATT, SNEGSKA (reference sequence). The CDR3 contains 16 residues. V lost 1 base, J lost 8 bases, and 13 bases stayed unmatched. The CDR3 DNA reads TGCAGTGCTAGAGGCCCTAAGACAGGGGGCGCGGGAGGCTACACCTTC. This translates into CSARGPKTGGAGGYTF.

This clonotype was recorded only once. This chain joins TRBV4-1 and TRBJ2-1; a possible D gene is TRBD1 (5 bases). There are 15 residues in the CDR3. Trimming removed 0 bases at V and 5 bases at J, with 11 bases between. The germline gives CDR1 MGHRA, CDR2 YSYEKL. Written as DNA, the CDR3 is TGCGCCAGCAGCCAAGATGGCAGGGCCCACAATGAGCAGTTCTTC. It is translated as CASSQDGRAHNEQFF.

The rearrangement joins TRBV2 to TRBJ2-5; D ambiguous. V shed 7 bases and J shed 5 bases, with 11 bases lying between them. The CDR3 length is 12 residues. CDR1 and CDR2 from the germline V gene are SNHLY and FYNNEI. CDR3 DNA sequence: TGTGCCAGCAAAGAGGTTGGGGAGACCCAGTACTTC. Translated, it gives CASKEVGETQYF.